The 13 T cell receptor beta chains below come from one sample, sequenced in a study of OX40 agonist ivuxolimab in advanced cancers. The data were produced by immunoSEQ multiplex PCR, yet TCRdb's version contains in-frame clones alone and is incomplete. The repertoire includes about 50,000 clones, roughly nine tenths of them detected once, and approximately 6% sits in the top ten. The sequencing here drew on CD4+ or CD8+ T cells sorted from blood, taken in a trial of the OX40 agonist ivuxolimab. All receptors derive from an adult with an advanced solid tumor such as melanoma, head and neck, liver or kidney cancer.

The gene calls are TRBV27 and TRBJ1-2, with 8 bases identical to TRBD1. The germline CDR1 and CDR2 sequences are MNHEY and SMNVEV (reference sequence). V trimming: 9 bases; J trimming: 2 bases; junction bases outside the gene matches: 8. This CDR3 is 14 amino acids long. CDR3 in DNA: TGTGCCAGTTGGGGACAGGAAAGCAACTATGGCTACACCTTC. This translates into CASWGQESNYGYTF.

This clone was seen a single time. The V gene is TRBV2, the J gene TRBJ2-5; TRBD1 might be the D (7 bases). Germline lookup yields CDR1 SNHLY and CDR2 FYNNEI. This CDR3 region has 15 residues. Trimming cost V 8 bases and J 4 bases, with 20 bases left between them. In nucleotides, the CDR3 is TGTGCCAGCCTCATCTCAGGGGGGCGCAGAGAGACCCAGTACTTC. Protein sequence: CASLISGGRRETQYF. The entire variable domain, with the rest obtained from reference TRBV2 and TRBJ2-5, is as follows: EPEVTQTPSHQVTQMGQEVILRCVPISNHLYFYWYRQILGQKVEFLVSFYNNEISEKSEIFDDQFSVERPDGSNFTLKIRSTKLEDSAMYFCASLISGGRRETQYFGPGTRLLVL.

J is TRBJ1-5 and V is TRBV7-9, with TRBD1 identical over 9 bases. CDR1 is SEHNR, CDR2 FQNEAQ, per germline (reference sequence). Trimming removed 1 base from V and 5 bases from J; junction bases left unmatched: 6. The CDR3 covers 16 residues. CDR3 in amino acids: CASSLVGQGEDQPQHF. The CDR3 DNA sequence: TGTGCCAGCAGCTTAGTGGGACAGGGTGAGGATCAGCCCCAGCATTTT.

This clone was counted a single time. The chain uses TRBV7-6 and TRBJ2-2; D tentatively fits TRBD1 or TRBD2 (6 bases each). V lost 1 base and J lost 7, with 13 bases in between. The CDR3 length is 15 residues. Per the germline V gene, CDR1 is SGHVS and CDR2 is FNYEAQ. In DNA form, the CDR3 reads TGTGCCAGCAGCTTAGTAGGGGGGTCGTACGGGGAGCTGTTTTTT. Translating gives CASSLVGGSYGELFF.

The CDR3 protein is CASSSGLAATNEQFF. The CDR3, as DNA: TGTGCCAGCAGCTCCGGACTAGCGGCGACCAATGAGCAGTTCTTC. The genes are TRBV7-8 and TRBJ2-1; TRBD2 matches 10 bases. CDR3 size: 15 residues. Germline loops: CDR1 SGHVS, CDR2 FQNEAQ. With V trimmed by 4 bases and J by 6 bases, 6 bases remained unmatched.

The chain links TRBV7-6 to TRBJ1-1; D gene uncertain. The CDR3 contains 17 residues. From germline, CDR1 is SGHVS and CDR2 FNYEAQ. The ends were cut back, 1 base at V and 3 bases at J, with 18 bases in the middle. CDR3 nucleotides: TGTGCCAGCAGCTTAGACGCAGAGGGCCTAGCCGACACTGAAGCTTTCTTT. Protein sequence: CASSLDAEGLADTEAFF. Using reference TRBV7-6 and TRBJ1-1 for the parts outside the CDR3, the full variable domain is GAGVSQSPRYKVTKRGQDVALRCDPISGHVSLYWYRQALGQGPEFLTYFNYEAQQDKSGLPNDRFSAERPEGSISTLTIQRTEQRDSAMYRCASSLDAEGLADTEAFFGQGTRLTVV.

The rearrangement links TRBV5-6 to TRBJ2-7; a weak D match, TRBD2 (5 bases). The germline V gene has CDR1 SGHDT and CDR2 YYEEEE. This CDR3 contains 13 residues. With 3 bases removed from V and 0 bases from J, the gap between germline ends came to 7 bases. The CDR3 coding sequence is TGTGCCAGCAGCTGGACTTTCTCCTACGAGCAGTACTTC. The encoded protein is CASSWTFSYEQYF.

In its sample, this clone was seen once. This chain uses TRBV5-4 with TRBJ2-5; 16 nucleotides align to TRBD2. The V and J ends lost 4 bases and 5 bases, in that order; junction bases with no gene match: 8. From germline, CDR1 is SGHNT and CDR2 YYREEE (reference sequence). The CDR3 is 17 residues long. For the CDR3, the DNA is TGTGCCAGCAGCGAGGGACTAGCGGGGGGGTTCTGGGAGACCCAGTACTTC. Amino acids: CASSEGLAGGFWETQYF.

The chain recombines TRBV5-4 with TRBJ2-7, with a weak D call TRBD2 (5 bases). Germline V gives CDR1 SGHNT, CDR2 YYREEE (reference sequence). The CDR3 is 14 residues long. V was trimmed by 3 bases and J by 4 bases, leaving 14 bases between them. CDR3 region: CASSSPTLDYEQYF. As DNA, the CDR3 is TGTGCCAGCAGCTCACCGACACTAGATTACGAGCAGTACTTC.

The chain uses TRBV9 and TRBJ2-6; no clear D gene. Germline assignment: CDR1 SGDLS and CDR2 YYNGEE. The CDR3 spans 15 residues. Trimming removed 0 bases from V and 4 bases from J, with 8 bases in between. CDR3 nucleotide sequence: TGTGCCAGCAGCGTAGAGGATCTAGGGGCCAACGTCCTGACTTTC. This encodes CASSVEDLGANVLTF.

The chain is built from TRBV4-1 and TRBJ2-7; D is undetermined. V lost 0 bases, J lost 4 bases, and 16 bases lay in between. The CDR3 is made up of 16 amino acids. The germline V gene encodes CDR1 MGHRA and CDR2 YSYEKL. The chain's CDR3 is CASSQDQEPTSYEQYV. CDR3 in DNA: TGCGCCAGCAGCCAAGATCAGGAGCCCACCTCTTACGAGCAGTACGTC.

V and J are TRBV19 and TRBJ1-1; the D is unclear. The CDR3 sequence is 13 residues long. Trimming took off 3 bases at V and 2 bases at J, with 7 bases between the two ends. Germline CDR1 reads LNHDA; CDR2 reads SQIVND (reference sequence). CDR3 nucleotides: TGTGCCAGTAGTATTTCGGTTAACACTGAAGCTTTCTTT. It translates to CASSISVNTEAFF.

For this clone: At one of its ends the junction is not consistent with the germline gene, which may arise from a read error. The chain joins TRBV6-1 to TRBJ1-4; unclear D gene. The CDR3 is 12 residues long. Germline V lookup: CDR1 MNHNS, CDR2 SASEGT. The CDR3 sequence: CAGSMGFEKLFF. As DNA, the CDR3 is TGTGCCGGCAGTATGGGTTTTGAAAAACTGTTTTTT.